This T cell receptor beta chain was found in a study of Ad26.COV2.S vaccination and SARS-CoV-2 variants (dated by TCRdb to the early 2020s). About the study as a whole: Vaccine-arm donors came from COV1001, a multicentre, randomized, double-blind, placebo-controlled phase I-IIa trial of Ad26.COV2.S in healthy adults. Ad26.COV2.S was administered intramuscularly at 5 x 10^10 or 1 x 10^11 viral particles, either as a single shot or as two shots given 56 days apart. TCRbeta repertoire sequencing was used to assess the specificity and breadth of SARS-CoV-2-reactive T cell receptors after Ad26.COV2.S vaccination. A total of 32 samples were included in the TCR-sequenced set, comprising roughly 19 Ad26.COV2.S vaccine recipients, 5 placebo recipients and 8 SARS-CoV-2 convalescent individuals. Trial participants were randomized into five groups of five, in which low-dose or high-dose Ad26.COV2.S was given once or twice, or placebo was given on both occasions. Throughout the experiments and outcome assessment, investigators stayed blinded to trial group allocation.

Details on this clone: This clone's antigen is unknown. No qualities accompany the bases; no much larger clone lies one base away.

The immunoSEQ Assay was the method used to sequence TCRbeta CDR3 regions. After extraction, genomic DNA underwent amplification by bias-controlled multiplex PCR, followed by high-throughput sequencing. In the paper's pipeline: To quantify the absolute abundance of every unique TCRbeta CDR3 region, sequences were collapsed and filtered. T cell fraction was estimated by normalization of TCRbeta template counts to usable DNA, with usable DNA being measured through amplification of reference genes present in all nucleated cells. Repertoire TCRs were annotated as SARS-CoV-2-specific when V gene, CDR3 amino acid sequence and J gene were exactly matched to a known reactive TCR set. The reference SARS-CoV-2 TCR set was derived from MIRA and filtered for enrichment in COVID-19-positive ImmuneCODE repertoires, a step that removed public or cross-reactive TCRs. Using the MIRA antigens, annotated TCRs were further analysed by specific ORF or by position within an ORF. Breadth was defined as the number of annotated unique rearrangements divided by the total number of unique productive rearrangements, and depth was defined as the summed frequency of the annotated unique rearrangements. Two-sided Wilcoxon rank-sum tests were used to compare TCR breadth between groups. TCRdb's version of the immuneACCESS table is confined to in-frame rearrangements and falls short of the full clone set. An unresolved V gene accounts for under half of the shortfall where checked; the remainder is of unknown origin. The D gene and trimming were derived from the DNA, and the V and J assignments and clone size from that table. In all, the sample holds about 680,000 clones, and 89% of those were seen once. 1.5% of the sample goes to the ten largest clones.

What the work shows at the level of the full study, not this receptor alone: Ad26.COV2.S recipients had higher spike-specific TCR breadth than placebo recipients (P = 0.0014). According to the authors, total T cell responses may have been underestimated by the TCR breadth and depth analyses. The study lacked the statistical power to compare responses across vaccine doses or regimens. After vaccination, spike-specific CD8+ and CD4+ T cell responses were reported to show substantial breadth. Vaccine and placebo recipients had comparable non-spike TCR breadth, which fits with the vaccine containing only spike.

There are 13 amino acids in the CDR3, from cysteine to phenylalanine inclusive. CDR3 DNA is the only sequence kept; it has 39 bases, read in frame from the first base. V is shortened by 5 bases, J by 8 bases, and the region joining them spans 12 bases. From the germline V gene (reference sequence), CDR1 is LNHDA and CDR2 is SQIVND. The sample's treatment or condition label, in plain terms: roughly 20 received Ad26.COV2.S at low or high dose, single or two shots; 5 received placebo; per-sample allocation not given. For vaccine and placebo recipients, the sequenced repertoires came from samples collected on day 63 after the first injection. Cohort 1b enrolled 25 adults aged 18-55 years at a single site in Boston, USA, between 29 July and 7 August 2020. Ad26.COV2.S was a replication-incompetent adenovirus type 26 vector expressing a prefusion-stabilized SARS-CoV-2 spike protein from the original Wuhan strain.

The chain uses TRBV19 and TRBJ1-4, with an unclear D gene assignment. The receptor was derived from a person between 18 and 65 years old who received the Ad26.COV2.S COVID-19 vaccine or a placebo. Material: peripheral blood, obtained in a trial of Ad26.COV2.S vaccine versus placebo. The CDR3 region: CASSASQNEKLFF. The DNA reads TGTGCCAGTAGTGCGAGCCAAAACGAAAAACTGTTTTTT.